This T cell receptor (beta chain) originates from a study of esophageal squamous cell carcinoma under preoperative chemotherapy (dated by TCRdb to the late 2010s). With respect to the entire study: TCR repertoires were profiled in both peripheral blood T cells and tumor-infiltrating lymphocytes. In patients with esophageal squamous cell carcinoma, the study looked at what paclitaxel-nedaplatin chemotherapy did to T-cell receptor repertoires. A handful of patients with primary esophageal squamous cell carcinoma made up the cohort. Repertoires were compared between samples taken before and after paclitaxel-nedaplatin therapy.

The sample's time point, from its label and the paper: after preoperative PTX-NDP chemotherapy. Patients received paclitaxel-nedaplatin as preoperative chemotherapy before surgery. The library was produced with PCR. The run used a HiSeq X Ten. High-throughput sequencing was used to characterize the TCR repertoires. TCRdb reprocessed the public reads (quality trimming at Q25 with fastp, clone calling with MiXCR) and kept in-frame beta chains. Rows merge per CDR3 protein into single entries with the most common DNA and genes. The sample profile shows some 11,000 distinct CDR3 sequences; around 63% of them were found once. The ten largest clonotypes hold over 25% of the sample. In this sample, this clonotype turned up once. The clone's antigen remains unknown. Base quality data are lacking; no much larger clone is found one base away. A single read offers scant evidence. Broader findings and caveats from the paper: Rather than arising solely from local clonal changes, post-treatment tumor-infiltrating lymphocytes appeared to come partly from peripheral T cells that migrated into the tumor. Paclitaxel-nedaplatin therapy induced immediate and substantial clonotype frequency changes, with contraction more likely among abundant clones than amplification. TCR diversity increased significantly in peripheral T cells after chemotherapy, but not in tumor-infiltrating lymphocytes. Only a few patients with esophageal squamous cell carcinoma were analyzed, making for a small cohort.

The cysteine opens and the phenylalanine closes a CDR3 of 14 amino acids. The CDR3 DNA has 42 bases and is translated from base 1. V lost 1 base and J lost 8 bases; the stretch between them is 11 bases long. Sample acquisition took place from a patient given preoperative chemotherapy. The origin of this receptor is a human donor with esophageal squamous cell carcinoma. The donor label of this sample is uncertain. Here the chain combines TRBV12-3 or TRBV12-4 and TRBJ2-2, with a weak D call of TRBD2 (6 bases match). The CDR3 amino acid sequence is: CASSLGGRRGELFF. The nucleotide sequence reads TGTGCCAGCAGTTTAGGGGGGAGGAGGGGGGAGCTGTTTTTT.